This TCR beta chain was recovered during a study of T cells after yellow fever vaccination. Broader study findings: Clonotypes found in both CD4 and CD8 compartments made up a small share.

The table lists this clonotype with a few counts. The antigen remains unidentified. A universal primer site and UMIs were added as TCR cDNA was made by 5'RACE template switching. TCRdb ran MiXCR on the 5' RACE reads and lists one entry per CDR3 protein. The data contain some 340,000 distinct CDR3 sequences, over 3.5% of them singletons. Germline CDR1 KGHSH, CDR2 LQKENI. The CDR3 has 14 residues. Trimming removed 3 bases from V and 0 bases from J, with 9 bases in between. The chain has TRBV18 and TRBJ2-7; D gene unclear. This specimen was PBMCs, taken 5 days after the yellow fever booster vaccination. The clonotype was recovered from a man between 18 and 35 years old who received the YFV17D yellow fever vaccine. The CDR3, as DNA: TGTGCCAGCTCACCTGGGATGAGCTCCTACGAGCAGTACTTC. Its protein product is CASSPGMSSYEQYF.